Following are 13 T cell receptor beta chains from one sample sequenced in a study of response to subunit inactivated influenza vaccine. TCRdb re-called the RT-PCR reads through MiXCR, storing one row per CDR3 protein. The sample gives roughly 570,000 distinct CDR3 sequences, 12% to 15% of which show up once; around 10% is in the top ten. This material consisted of PBMCs from blood, taken approximately 12 days after vaccination. Receptors were obtained from a man aged 45 to 65 who received an inactivated influenza vaccine.

This clonotype has ten or more counts. This rearrangement joins TRBV6-1 to TRBJ2-3; no reliable D call. The CDR3 length is 17 residues. V was pared by 5 bases and J by 0 bases, with 18 bases between. Germline-derived CDR1 and CDR2 are MNHNS and SASEGT. In DNA form, the CDR3 reads TGTGCCAGCAGTCCCCTCTCACGGGCGGAGAGCACAGATACGCAGTATTTT. It encodes CASSPLSRAESTDTQYF.

The chain is built from TRBV5-1 and TRBJ1-2, with D possibly TRBD1 on 5 matching bases. V lost 7 bases and J lost 3, with 13 bases in between. This CDR3 is 13 amino acids long. Germline CDR1 is SGHRS and CDR2 is YFSETQ. The CDR3 DNA sequence: TGCGCCAGCGGAGCAGGGCCAGACTATGGCTACACCTTC. Protein product: CASGAGPDYGYTF.

In this sample, this clonotype turned up a few times. CDR3 nucleotide sequence: TGTGCCAGCAGCGTGCAGGGGCCCATGAACACCGGGGAGCTGTTTTTT. Translated: CASSVQGPMNTGELFF. J is TRBJ2-2 and V is TRBV9; a possible D gene is TRBD1 (6 bases). V lost 2 bases, J lost 1 base, and 12 bases lay in between. Germline CDR1 reads SGDLS; CDR2 reads YYNGEE. This CDR3 is built from 16 residues.

This clonotype appeared many times. The chain uses TRBV4-3 and TRBJ1-3, with 7 bases aligning to TRBD1. Germline loops: CDR1 LGHNA, CDR2 YSLEER. This CDR3 spans 19 amino acids. J lost 0 bases, V lost 1 base, and 12 bases had no gene match. The CDR3, as DNA: TGCGCCAGCAGCCAAGGACCCACCGGGACAGATCACTCTGGAAACACCATATATTTT. It encodes CASSQGPTGTDHSGNTIYF.

In its sample, this clonotype was seen many times. The chain is built from TRBV12-3 or TRBV12-4 and TRBJ2-1, with 8 positions matching TRBD2. The trim removed 6 bases at V and 10 bases at J, leaving 11 bases unmatched. This CDR3 has 14 residues. The CDR3 nucleotides are TGTGCCAGCAGGATAGCGGGACTATATGCCGAGCAGTTCTTC. It specifies CASRIAGLYAEQFF.

This sequence joins TRBV20-1 and TRBJ1-5; 7 positions agree with TRBD1. Germline CDR1 reads DFQATT; CDR2 reads SNEGSKA (reference sequence). CDR3 size: 13 residues. With 6 bases clipped from V and 5 bases from J, the junction kept 7 bases outside the gene matches. The CDR3: CSAAGTVYQPQHF. The CDR3 DNA reads TGCAGTGCGGCCGGGACAGTGTATCAGCCCCAGCATTTT.

This clonotype was picked up one time. This sequence may be a read error, since a much larger clone differs from it by one base. The chain is built from TRBV29-1 and TRBJ2-5; no reliable D call. In germline, CDR1 is SQVTM, CDR2 ANQGSEA. V was clipped by 7 bases and J by 2 bases, with 17 bases between them. This CDR3 has 14 residues. The CDR3 region is CSARRLGPQETQYF. The CDR3 DNA reads as TGCAGCGCCCGACGGCTTGGGCCTCAAGAGACCCAGTACTTC. Drawing the rest from reference TRBV29-1 and TRBJ2-5, the complete variable domain is SAVISQKPSRDICQRGTSLTIQCQVDSQVTMMFWYRQQPGQSLTLIATANQGSEATYESGFVIDKFPISRPNLTFSTLTVSNMSPEDSSIYLCSARRLGPQETQYFGPGTRLLVL.

The chain is built from TRBV4-1 and TRBJ2-2, with unresolved D. Germline CDR1 is MGHRA and CDR2 is YSYEKL. Trimming removed 1 base from V and 4 bases from J, with 13 bases in between. This CDR3 is 16 amino acids long. The DNA for the CDR3 is TGCGCCAGCAGCCAAGTACTTCTTAGACCCACCGGGGAGCTGTTTTTT. Its translation: CASSQVLLRPTGELFF.

This clonotype has only a few counts. The chain recombines TRBV4-2 with TRBJ2-5, with 9 bases that match TRBD2. Germline-derived CDR1 and CDR2 are LGHNA and YNFKEQ. V lost 1 base to trimming and J lost 1 base; unmatched junction nucleotides: 1. The CDR3 loop spans 15 amino acids. The CDR3 DNA reads as TGTGCCAGCAGCCAAGGGCGGGGGGGCCAAGAGACCCAGTACTTC. Residues: CASSQGRGGQETQYF.

The chain is built from TRBV18 and TRBJ2-5, with unresolved D. The germline gives CDR1 KGHSH, CDR2 LQKENI. The CDR3 contains 15 residues. Deletions cut 1 base from V and 4 bases from J, with 13 bases between. The CDR3 loop reads CASSPLATNPETQYF. In nucleotides, the CDR3 is TGTGCCAGCTCACCACTAGCCACGAACCCAGAGACCCAGTACTTC.

This clonotype occurred many times. CDR3: CATSRDYEDTQYF. CDR3 bases: TGTGCCACCAGCAGAGACTACGAGGATACGCAGTATTTT. The J gene is TRBJ2-3, the V gene TRBV15; D is uncertain. Per germline, CDR1 LNHNV and CDR2 YYDKDF (reference sequence). This CDR3 comprises 13 residues. The ends were cut back, 0 bases at V and 6 bases at J, with 7 bases in the middle.

The gene calls are TRBV30 and TRBJ2-7; tentative D call: TRBD2 (6 bases). CDR3 length: 12 residues. V lost 8 bases, J lost 2 bases, and 13 bases lay in between. Germline CDR1 is GTSNPN and CDR2 is SVGIG (reference sequence). In DNA, the CDR3 is TGTGCCGGCGGGACCGGTACCTACGAGCAGTACTTC. Translated, it gives CAGGTGTYEQYF.

Many counts were recorded for this clonotype. The genes are TRBV5-1 and TRBJ1-3; TRBD1 is a possible D gene (6 bases). Trimming removed 0 bases at V and 7 bases at J, with 17 bases between. CDR1 and CDR2 (germline): SGHRS, YFSETQ. The CDR3 covers 16 residues. CDR3 sequence reads: CASSLELSGTSNTIYF. The CDR3 DNA sequence: TGCGCCAGCAGCTTGGAACTCAGCGGGACAAGTAACACCATATATTTT.